This TCR beta chain stems from a study of brain metastases from non-small cell lung cancer. General observations from the study: Brain metastases had lower T-cell infiltration than primary tumors. Metastases had sparse T cells but largely shared repertoires with primaries. T-cell clones appeared expanded in about 64% of brain metastases relative to matched primary tumors.

To note about this clone: Its antigen is as yet unknown.

Only in-frame clones appear in the TCRdb table, and some are missing; sequencing was by immunoSEQ multiplex PCR. The table has 1,000 to 1,500 clones, about three quarters seen once; the top ten hold under 20%. From germline, CDR1 is SGHVS and CDR2 FQNEAQ. The V and J ends lost 1 base and 1 base respectively, with 29 bases between them. The CDR3 is made up of 21 amino acids. Input material: tissue from a brain metastasis. The sequence was obtained from a donor at least 40 years old with non-small cell lung cancer. The chain joins TRBV7-8 to TRBJ2-7, with D perhaps matching TRBD1 or TRBD2 (5 bases each). The CDR3 reads CASSLELGQGRLIGISYEQYF. CDR3 DNA sequence: TGTGCCAGCAGCTTAGAGTTGGGTCAGGGACGGTTAATCGGGATATCCTACGAGCAGTACTTC.